This is a list of T cell receptor beta chains from one sample in a study of naive and memory T cell subsets. One entry per CDR3 protein, called by TCRdb with MiXCR from the UMI-ligation and nested PCR reads. The data contain tens of thousands of distinct CDR3 sequences, 10% to 15% of them seen just once; the ten biggest clones take up around 23%. Sequencing used effector memory CD4+ T cells from blood. Receptors were obtained from a human donor in good health. The CDR3 runs from the conserved cysteine through the conserved F or W. D genes are given only for firm matches. Only some rows state a clone size, as once, few, many or a class for expanded clones.

V gene: TRBV20-1; J gene: TRBJ2-7; clone size: many; D gene: NA; CDR3 protein: CSAPPGRALGEQYF; CDR3 DNA: TGCAGTGCTCCCCCGGGACGCGCGTTGGGAGAGCAGTACTTC
V gene: TRBV20-1; J gene: TRBJ2-1; clone size: NA; D gene: TRBD1; CDR3 protein: CSAPRQGPLSHNEQFF; CDR3 DNA: TGCAGTGCCCCCCGACAGGGCCCCCTGAGTCACAATGAGCAGTTCTTC
V gene: TRBV18; J gene: TRBJ2-1; clone size: few; D gene: TRBD2; CDR3 protein: CASSSLSGTSGRAKDEQFF; CDR3 DNA: TGTGCCAGCTCATCCTTATCCGGGACTAGCGGGAGGGCCAAGGATGAGCAGTTCTTC
V gene: TRBV14; J gene: TRBJ1-6; clone size: NA; D gene: NA; CDR3 protein: CASSQMGRGEDSPLHF; CDR3 DNA: TGTGCCAGCAGCCAGATGGGGCGGGGCGAAGATTCACCCCTCCACTTT
V gene: TRBV7-3; J gene: TRBJ2-1; clone size: few; D gene: NA; CDR3 protein: CASSDGPTDEQFF; CDR3 DNA: TGTGCCAGCAGCGACGGGCCGACCGATGAGCAGTTCTTC
V gene: TRBV19; J gene: TRBJ2-5; clone size: medium-sized; D gene: TRBD2; CDR3 protein: CASRLAGETQYF; CDR3 DNA: TGTGCCAGTAGGCTAGCGGGGGAGACCCAGTACTTC
V gene: TRBV3-1; J gene: TRBJ2-7; clone size: NA; D gene: TRBD2; CDR3 protein: CASSPLAGNGLGEQYF; CDR3 DNA: TGTGCCAGCAGTCCATTAGCGGGAAACGGCCTCGGCGAGCAGTACTTC
V gene: TRBV6-2/TRBV6-3; J gene: TRBJ1-5; clone size: NA; D gene: NA; CDR3 protein: CASMRGAGLGQPQHF; CDR3 DNA: TGTGCCAGCATGAGGGGAGCAGGGTTAGGGCAGCCCCAGCATTTT
V gene: TRBV15; J gene: TRBJ2-7; clone size: many; D gene: TRBD1; CDR3 protein: CAVGRYDREPYEQYF; CDR3 DNA: TGTGCCGTGGGCAGATATGACAGGGAACCCTACGAGCAGTACTTC
V gene: TRBV7-9; J gene: TRBJ1-5; clone size: few; D gene: NA; CDR3 protein: CASSVEVGQPQHF; CDR3 DNA: TGTGCCAGCAGCGTAGAGGTGGGGCAGCCCCAGCATTTT
V gene: TRBV6-6; J gene: TRBJ1-2; clone size: NA; D gene: NA; CDR3 protein: CASSDGPSGYTF; CDR3 DNA: TGTGCCAGCAGCGACGGGCCCAGCGGCTACACCTTC
V gene: TRBV28; J gene: TRBJ2-7; clone size: NA; D gene: NA; CDR3 protein: CASSPRTYEQNF; CDR3 DNA: TGTGCCAGCAGTCCCAGAACGTACGAGCAGAACTTC
V gene: TRBV7-9; J gene: TRBJ1-1; clone size: NA; D gene: TRBD1; CDR3 protein: CASSPARRGPGGEAFF; CDR3 DNA: TGTGCCAGCAGCCCGGCCCGCAGGGGGCCGGGAGGTGAAGCTTTCTTT
V gene: TRBV5-1; J gene: TRBJ2-1; clone size: many; D gene: TRBD2; CDR3 protein: CASSITSGSNEQFF; CDR3 DNA: TGCGCCAGCAGTATAACTAGCGGGAGCAATGAGCAGTTCTTC
V gene: TRBV25-1; J gene: TRBJ2-3; clone size: NA; D gene: NA; CDR3 protein: CASSESEGTDTQYF; CDR3 DNA: TGTGCCAGCAGTGAATCGGAGGGGACAGATACGCAGTATTTT
V gene: TRBV30; J gene: TRBJ2-6; clone size: many; D gene: NA; CDR3 protein: CAWSGHEQRSGANVLTF; CDR3 DNA: TGTGCCTGGAGTGGACATGAACAGAGGTCTGGGGCCAACGTCCTGACTTTC
V gene: TRBV29-1; J gene: TRBJ1-1; clone size: many; D gene: TRBD1; CDR3 protein: CSVRDREKNTEAFF; CDR3 DNA: TGCAGCGTTAGGGACAGAGAAAAGAACACTGAAGCTTTCTTT
V gene: TRBV4-2; J gene: TRBJ2-3; clone size: few; D gene: TRBD2; CDR3 protein: CASSQGAGLAGGPDTQYF; CDR3 DNA: TGTGCCAGCAGCCAAGGCGCGGGACTAGCGGGAGGGCCAGATACGCAGTATTTT
V gene: TRBV27; J gene: TRBJ2-7; clone size: few; D gene: TRBD2; CDR3 protein: CASSRTSGRIYEQYF; CDR3 DNA: TGTGCCAGCAGTAGGACTAGCGGGAGAATCTACGAGCAGTACTTC
V gene: TRBV6-5; J gene: TRBJ2-6; clone size: few; D gene: NA; CDR3 protein: CASRRTGTGANVLTF; CDR3 DNA: TGTGCCAGCCGAAGAACAGGGACTGGGGCCAACGTCCTGACTTTC
V gene: TRBV19; J gene: TRBJ2-1; clone size: NA; D gene: TRBD2; CDR3 protein: CASRKSSGEQFF; CDR3 DNA: TGTGCCAGTAGGAAGTCTAGCGGCGAGCAGTTCTTC
V gene: TRBV11-3; J gene: TRBJ2-5; clone size: NA; D gene: TRBD1; CDR3 protein: CASSYSGTGPETQYF; CDR3 DNA: TGTGCCAGCAGCTATTCCGGGACAGGGCCAGAGACCCAGTACTTC
V gene: TRBV28; J gene: TRBJ2-3; clone size: NA; D gene: NA; CDR3 protein: CASSPLRAGRVSTDTQYF; CDR3 DNA: TGTGCCAGCAGTCCCCTCCGGGCAGGGAGAGTCAGCACAGATACGCAGTATTTT
V gene: TRBV14; J gene: TRBJ1-1; clone size: NA; D gene: TRBD1; CDR3 protein: CASSRMGQSYAEAFF; CDR3 DNA: TGTGCCAGCAGCCGAATGGGACAGTCATACGCTGAAGCTTTCTTT
V gene: TRBV20-1; J gene: TRBJ2-7; clone size: many; D gene: NA; CDR3 protein: CSARDPGGDEQYF; CDR3 DNA: TGCAGTGCTAGAGATCCCGGAGGAGACGAGCAGTACTTC
V gene: TRBV27; J gene: TRBJ2-5; clone size: NA; D gene: NA; CDR3 protein: CASSLSAAGETQYF; CDR3 DNA: TGTGCCAGCAGTTTGAGTGCCGCGGGGGAGACCCAGTACTTC
V gene: TRBV19; J gene: TRBJ2-4; clone size: NA; D gene: NA; CDR3 protein: CAVLQVGAKNIQYF; CDR3 DNA: TGTGCCGTGTTGCAGGTTGGGGCCAAAAACATTCAGTACTTC
V gene: TRBV7-9; J gene: TRBJ2-1; clone size: NA; D gene: TRBD1; CDR3 protein: CASSPVPGQRNEQFF; CDR3 DNA: TGTGCCAGCAGCCCAGTACCGGGACAGAGGAATGAGCAGTTCTTC
V gene: TRBV18; J gene: TRBJ2-6; clone size: few; D gene: NA; CDR3 protein: CASSTPSSGANVLTF; CDR3 DNA: TGTGCCAGCTCAACACCAAGCTCTGGGGCCAACGTCCTGACTTTC
V gene: TRBV2; J gene: TRBJ2-7; clone size: once; D gene: NA; CDR3 protein: CASSNRPGLTAYEQYF; CDR3 DNA: TGTGCCAGCAGTAACCGTCCGGGACTGACTGCCTACGAGCAGTACTTC
V gene: TRBV11-1; J gene: TRBJ1-2; clone size: NA; D gene: NA; CDR3 protein: CASSEGTERNYGYTF; CDR3 DNA: TGTGCCAGCAGCGAGGGGACGGAACGAAACTATGGCTACACCTTC
V gene: TRBV27; J gene: TRBJ2-1; clone size: many; D gene: TRBD2; CDR3 protein: CASSSGLAGTYNEQFF; CDR3 DNA: TGTGCCAGCAGTTCGGGACTAGCGGGAACCTACAATGAGCAGTTCTTC
V gene: TRBV27; J gene: TRBJ1-1; clone size: few; D gene: NA; CDR3 protein: CASRANRDYTEAFF; CDR3 DNA: TGTGCCAGCAGGGCTAACAGGGACTACACTGAAGCTTTCTTT
V gene: TRBV3-1; J gene: TRBJ1-1; clone size: few; D gene: NA; CDR3 protein: CASSQGRTGNTEAFF; CDR3 DNA: TGTGCCAGCAGCCAAGGCCGTACAGGGAACACTGAAGCTTTCTTT
V gene: TRBV5-1; J gene: TRBJ1-5; clone size: medium-sized; D gene: NA; CDR3 protein: CASSLAGASNQPQHF; CDR3 DNA: TGCGCCAGCAGCTTGGCTGGGGCGAGCAATCAGCCCCAGCATTTT
V gene: TRBV5-1; J gene: TRBJ2-7; clone size: NA; D gene: NA; CDR3 protein: CASSLAPDNYEQYF; CDR3 DNA: TGCGCCAGCAGCTTGGCCCCAGATAATTACGAGCAGTACTTC
V gene: TRBV15; J gene: TRBJ1-3; clone size: few; D gene: NA; CDR3 protein: CATSSMGRGAFSGNTIYF; CDR3 DNA: TGTGCCACCAGCTCCATGGGTCGGGGGGCCTTCTCTGGAAACACCATATATTTT
V gene: TRBV11-2; J gene: TRBJ2-2; clone size: NA; D gene: TRBD1; CDR3 protein: CASIKGARNTGELFF; CDR3 DNA: TGTGCCAGCATTAAGGGGGCGCGGAACACCGGGGAGCTGTTTTTT
V gene: TRBV20-1; J gene: TRBJ1-5; clone size: NA; D gene: TRBD1; CDR3 protein: CSAGQSGGHQHF; CDR3 DNA: TGCAGTGCGGGACAGAGCGGAGGGCACCAGCATTTT
V gene: TRBV24-1; J gene: TRBJ2-2; clone size: many; D gene: TRBD2; CDR3 protein: CATSGTSANTGELFF; CDR3 DNA: TGTGCCACCAGTGGGACTAGCGCAAACACCGGGGAGCTGTTTTTT
V gene: TRBV10-3; J gene: TRBJ2-5; clone size: few; D gene: TRBD2; CDR3 protein: CAISEEAGGYSQETQYF; CDR3 DNA: TGTGCCATCAGTGAAGAAGCGGGAGGATACTCGCAAGAGACCCAGTACTTC
V gene: TRBV18; J gene: TRBJ1-5; clone size: medium-sized; D gene: NA; CDR3 protein: CASSVAGEQPQHF; CDR3 DNA: TGTGCCAGCTCAGTGGCAGGGGAACAGCCCCAGCATTTT
V gene: TRBV19; J gene: TRBJ2-7; clone size: NA; D gene: TRBD2; CDR3 protein: CASTLSGRAVYEQYF; CDR3 DNA: TGTGCCAGTACACTAAGCGGGAGGGCCGTCTACGAGCAGTACTTC
V gene: TRBV7-7; J gene: TRBJ2-5; clone size: NA; D gene: NA; CDR3 protein: CASSLDSAGVGETQYF; CDR3 DNA: TGTGCCAGCAGCTTAGATTCGGCAGGTGTGGGCGAGACCCAGTACTTC
V gene: TRBV3-1; J gene: TRBJ2-1; clone size: NA; D gene: NA; CDR3 protein: CASSQKRAGYNEQFF; CDR3 DNA: TGTGCCAGCAGCCAAAAACGAGCAGGGTACAATGAGCAGTTCTTC
V gene: TRBV5-1; J gene: TRBJ2-7; clone size: NA; D gene: TRBD2; CDR3 protein: CASSLLAGSGEQYF; CDR3 DNA: TGCGCCAGCAGCCTACTAGCGGGAAGTGGAGAGCAGTACTTC
V gene: TRBV20-1; J gene: TRBJ2-3; clone size: many; D gene: TRBD2; CDR3 protein: CSATRSGQKSDTQYF; CDR3 DNA: TGCAGTGCTACCCGTAGCGGGCAGAAGTCAGATACGCAGTATTTT
V gene: TRBV9; J gene: TRBJ2-5; clone size: few; D gene: NA; CDR3 protein: CASSVGSPGSHQETQYF; CDR3 DNA: TGTGCCAGCAGCGTAGGGTCTCCCGGGAGCCACCAAGAGACCCAGTACTTC